The 8 T cell receptor beta chains listed next were all sequenced from one sample in a study of cytomegalovirus exposure and HLA in healthy donors. Researchers ran the PCR with 60 Vbeta and 13 Jbeta primers. Repertoires were generated with immunoSEQ multiplex PCR, while TCRdb's copy carries only in-frame clones and drops some. The table lists about 160,000 clones, about 72% of them singletons. Specimen: PBMCs. These receptors all stem from a man between 60 and 75 years old in good health and CMV-seronegative.

The rearrangement uses TRBV6-6 and TRBJ2-7; D not resolved. The CDR3 covers 15 residues. Between the trimmed V and J ends, which lost 2 bases and 3 bases, there was a span of 14 bases. Per the germline V gene, CDR1 is MNHNY and CDR2 is SVGAGI (reference sequence). This chain's CDR3 is CASSYAIPGRYEQYF. The CDR3 DNA follows: TGTGCCAGCAGTTACGCCATTCCAGGCCGCTACGAGCAGTACTTC.

This clone has just a few counts. The chain joins TRBV6-5 to TRBJ2-7; D is uncertain. Germline CDR1 is MNHEY and CDR2 is SVGAGI. Trimming pared 4 bases from V and 7 bases from J, leaving 8 bases between. The CDR3 is 11 residues long. The CDR3 DNA reads TGTGCCAGCAGTTCACCCAGGGAGCAGTACTTC. Protein product: CASSSPREQYF.

The chain carries TRBV30 and TRBJ1-1; D is perhaps TRBD1 (6 bases). V lost 8 bases and J lost 2, with 15 bases in between. Germline loops: CDR1 GTSNPN, CDR2 SVGIG (reference sequence). CDR3 size: 13 residues. The CDR3 reads CATNHRANTEAFF. DNA for the CDR3: TGTGCCACAAACCACAGGGCCAACACTGAAGCTTTCTTT.

The chain recombines TRBV5-1 with TRBJ1-2; weak D call: TRBD1 (5 bases). The CDR3 is made up of 16 amino acids. Trimming took off 0 bases at V and 2 bases at J, with 14 bases between the two ends. Germline lookup yields CDR1 SGHRS and CDR2 YFSETQ. The CDR3 DNA sequence: TGCGCCAGCAGCTTGGGTAGCGGCCAGGGCAACTATGGCTACACCTTC. Its protein is CASSLGSGQGNYGYTF.

V and J are TRBV6-5 and TRBJ1-3; D unclear. The V end was cut by 0 bases, the J end by 3 bases, with 3 bases between. The CDR3 totals 13 residues. CDR1 and CDR2 from the germline V gene are MNHEY and SVGAGI. The CDR3 bases are TGTGCCAGCAGTTACTCTTATGGAAACACCATATATTTT. Translated: CASSYSYGNTIYF.

The chain has TRBV25-1 and TRBJ1-4, with 11 bases lining up with TRBD1. Unmatched junction bases numbered 2, after V lost 8 bases and J lost 0 bases. This CDR3 comprises 15 residues. CDR1 MGHDK and CDR2 SYGVNS come from the germline V gene. The CDR3: CASQGQGATNEKLFF. The CDR3 coding sequence is TGTGCCAGCCAGGGACAGGGGGCAACTAATGAAAAACTGTTTTTT.

The sample holds a few counts of this clone. The J gene is TRBJ1-4, the V gene TRBV4-1; TRBD1 is a possible D gene (6 bases). V dropped 2 bases and J dropped 7 bases, with 14 bases sitting between them. The CDR3 length is 15 residues. The germline V gene has CDR1 MGHRA and CDR2 YSYEKL. The CDR3 sequence is CASSQSAGASEKLFF. CDR3 nucleotides: TGCGCCAGCAGCCAATCTGCGGGGGCCAGTGAAAAACTGTTTTTT.

J is TRBJ2-3 and V is TRBV30; D is perhaps TRBD1 (6 bases). The CDR3 is made up of 14 amino acids. Germline lookup yields CDR1 GTSNPN and CDR2 SVGIG (reference sequence). V dropped 3 bases and J dropped 3 bases, with 13 bases sitting between them. CDR3 protein: CAWSRSQGTDTQYF. CDR3 DNA sequence: TGTGCCTGGAGCCGATCACAGGGAACAGATACGCAGTATTTT.